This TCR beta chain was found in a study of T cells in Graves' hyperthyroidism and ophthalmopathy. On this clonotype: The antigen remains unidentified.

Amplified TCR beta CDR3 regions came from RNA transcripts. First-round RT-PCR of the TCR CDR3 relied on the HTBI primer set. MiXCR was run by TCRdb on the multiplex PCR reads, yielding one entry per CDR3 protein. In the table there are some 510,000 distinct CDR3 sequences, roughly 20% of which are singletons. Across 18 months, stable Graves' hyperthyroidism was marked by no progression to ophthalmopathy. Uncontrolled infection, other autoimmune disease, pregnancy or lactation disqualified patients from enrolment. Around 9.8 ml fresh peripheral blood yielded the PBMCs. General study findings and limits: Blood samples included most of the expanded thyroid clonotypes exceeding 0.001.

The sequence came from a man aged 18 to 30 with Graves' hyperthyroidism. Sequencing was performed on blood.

CDR3 nucleotides: TGTGCCATCAGTGCTGCAACAGGGACAGGAAACACCATATATTTT. This codes for CAISAATGTGNTIYF. The V and J genes are TRBV10-3 and TRBJ1-3; perhaps TRBD1 as D (6 bases). Between the trimmed V and J ends, which lost 4 bases and 4 bases, there was a span of 14 bases. Germline values: CDR1 ENHRY, CDR2 SYGVKD. CDR3 length equals 15 residues.